Each of the 6 T cell receptor beta chains below was sequenced from the same sample in a study of identical twins. TCRdb reprocessed the 5' RACE reads with MiXCR, giving one entry per CDR3 protein. This table has 240,000 or so distinct CDR3 sequences, roughly 13% appearing once. A further study also used this sample, focusing on yellow fever vaccine responses in identical twins.

Sequencing was carried out using memory (CD45RO+) T cells sorted from blood. The receptor source for this set is a woman younger than 30 in good health.

The chain combines TRBV15 with TRBJ2-7; weak D call: TRBD2 (6 bases). CDR1 is LNHNV and CDR2 is YYDKDF in the germline V gene (reference sequence). V was pared by 3 bases and J by 5 bases, with 8 bases between. This CDR3 comprises 12 residues. The CDR3 loop reads CATSRASDEQYF. The DNA for the CDR3 is TGTGCCACCAGCAGGGCTAGCGACGAGCAGTACTTC.

The sample holds a few counts of this clonotype. CDR3 bases: TGCGCCAGCAGCACCGCTGACAGGGGATATGGCTACACCTTC. Amino acids: CASSTADRGYGYTF. The gene calls are TRBV5-1 and TRBJ1-2; 8 bases map to TRBD1. Trimming removed 4 bases from V and 5 bases from J; junction bases left unmatched: 7. Germline V gene lookup returns CDR1 SGHRS and CDR2 YFSETQ. The CDR3 runs 14 residues.

This clonotype came up a few times. The chain has TRBV20-1 and TRBJ2-7; D possibly uses TRBD1 or TRBD2 (6 bases each). V was clipped by 2 bases and J by 6 bases, with 14 bases between them. Germline V gene data show CDR1 as DFQATT and CDR2 as SNEGSKA (reference sequence). This CDR3 has 13 residues. The CDR3 sequence is CSARYGGGSEQYF. The CDR3 bases are TGCAGTGCTAGATATGGAGGGGGTAGCGAGCAGTACTTC.

This clonotype turned up a few times. V gene TRBV5-1 combines with J gene TRBJ2-3; the D call may be TRBD1 or TRBD2 (5 bases each). The CDR3 loop spans 15 amino acids. Trimming left V 4 bases short and J 2 bases short, with 14 bases between. Per the germline V gene, CDR1 is SGHRS and CDR2 is YFSETQ. DNA of the CDR3: TGCGCCAGCAGCCTAAGGGACGCAAACACAGATACGCAGTATTTT. This sequence encodes CASSLRDANTDTQYF.

This clonotype was recorded at least ten times. The chain has TRBV2 and TRBJ2-2; D may be TRBD1 or TRBD2 (5 bases each). The V end was cut by 8 bases, the J end by 3 bases, with 16 bases between. The CDR3 is made up of 15 amino acids. Germline CDR1 and CDR2: SNHLY and FYNNEI. CDR3 in amino acids: CASVLGVTDTGELFF. CDR3 in DNA: TGTGCCAGCGTACTAGGGGTGACCGACACCGGGGAGCTGTTTTTT.

The chain couples TRBV5-6 to TRBJ1-1, with D possibly TRBD1 on 5 matching bases. Germline values: CDR1 SGHDT, CDR2 YYEEEE. CDR3 length: 12 residues. Trimming removed 5 bases at V and 3 bases at J, with 8 bases between. CDR3 bases: TGTGCCAGCAGTTCGGGGGACACTGAAGCTTTCTTT. Translated, it gives CASSSGDTEAFF.